This is a list of T cell receptor beta chains from one sample in a study of Ad26.COV2.S vaccination and SARS-CoV-2 variants. The table came from immunoSEQ multiplex PCR; TCRdb's copy has only in-frame clones and leaves some out. In the table there are some 390,000 clones, approximately 89% of which are singletons. The specimen comprised peripheral blood, sampled in a trial of Ad26.COV2.S vaccine versus placebo. The source is a person between 18 and 65 years old who received the Ad26.COV2.S COVID-19 vaccine or a placebo. CDR3s include the opening cysteine and the closing phenylalanine or tryptophan. Fields, in order: V gene, J gene, D gene, CDR3 protein. A D gene is named only where the DNA matches it firmly.

v_call: TRBV3-1/TRBV3-2; j_call: TRBJ2-1; d_call: -; cdr3_aa: CASSQYGTSNEQFF
v_call: TRBV9; j_call: TRBJ2-2; d_call: TRBD1; cdr3_aa: CASSVEGQGAHTGELFF
v_call: TRBV4-3; j_call: TRBJ2-7; d_call: TRBD2; cdr3_aa: CASSQSGTTGYEQYF
v_call: TRBV5-1; j_call: TRBJ2-5; d_call: TRBD2; cdr3_aa: CASSLGLVWTSQETQYF
v_call: TRBV24-1; j_call: TRBJ2-3; d_call: TRBD2; cdr3_aa: CATSDAGTSGTDTQYF
v_call: TRBV18; j_call: TRBJ1-5; d_call: -; cdr3_aa: CASSPRAGVEGQPQHF
v_call: TRBV18; j_call: TRBJ1-2; d_call: -; cdr3_aa: CASSPTGTNYGYTF
v_call: TRBV6-4; j_call: TRBJ1-6; d_call: -; cdr3_aa: CASSALLGSPLHF
v_call: TRBV5-1; j_call: TRBJ2-7; d_call: TRBD2; cdr3_aa: CASSLLAGVLYEQYF
v_call: TRBV6-5; j_call: TRBJ2-3; d_call: -; cdr3_aa: CASSYLDTQYF
v_call: TRBV7-9; j_call: TRBJ1-2; d_call: -; cdr3_aa: CASSLNQGLDYGYTF
v_call: TRBV5-6; j_call: TRBJ1-3; d_call: -; cdr3_aa: CASSLGTGTGNTIYF
v_call: TRBV7-9; j_call: TRBJ2-5; d_call: TRBD1; cdr3_aa: CASSHRDRGSEETQYF
v_call: TRBV4-1; j_call: TRBJ2-2; d_call: TRBD1; cdr3_aa: CASSLRAGLGTGATGELFF
v_call: TRBV23-1; j_call: TRBJ2-4; d_call: -; cdr3_aa: CAKLQGPAKNIQYF
v_call: TRBV19; j_call: TRBJ2-3; d_call: TRBD2; cdr3_aa: CASSTSGGTDTQYF
v_call: TRBV24-1; j_call: TRBJ2-5; d_call: -; cdr3_aa: CATSGPTGSETQYF
v_call: TRBV19; j_call: TRBJ2-7; d_call: -; cdr3_aa: CASRGHSYEQYF
v_call: TRBV19; j_call: TRBJ1-5; d_call: TRBD1; cdr3_aa: CASNQAGQKNQPQHF
v_call: TRBV4-2; j_call: TRBJ2-7; d_call: -; cdr3_aa: CASSQGETDSYEQYF
v_call: TRBV3-1/TRBV3-2; j_call: TRBJ1-3; d_call: -; cdr3_aa: CASSQGWGNSGNTIYF
v_call: TRBV12-3/TRBV12-4; j_call: TRBJ1-2; d_call: -; cdr3_aa: CASSLGLGYTF
v_call: TRBV6-1; j_call: TRBJ2-1; d_call: -; cdr3_aa: CASSVQAGEQFF
v_call: TRBV19; j_call: TRBJ1-1; d_call: -; cdr3_aa: CASSPAQNTEAFF
v_call: TRBV30; j_call: TRBJ1-1; d_call: -; cdr3_aa: CAWNMNTEAFF
v_call: TRBV4-1; j_call: TRBJ1-2; d_call: -; cdr3_aa: CASSQAFSSEGCYGYTF
v_call: TRBV6-5; j_call: TRBJ1-1; d_call: TRBD1; cdr3_aa: CASFSTGQARLEAFF
v_call: TRBV5-4; j_call: TRBJ2-5; d_call: -; cdr3_aa: CASSSGASRETQYF
v_call: TRBV5-1; j_call: TRBJ2-5; d_call: TRBD2; cdr3_aa: CASSLGSSGETQYF
v_call: TRBV5-4; j_call: TRBJ1-4; d_call: -; cdr3_aa: CASGETNEKLFF
v_call: TRBV25-1; j_call: TRBJ1-2; d_call: TRBD1; cdr3_aa: CASSEYTGGTNYGYTF
v_call: TRBV19; j_call: TRBJ2-2; d_call: -; cdr3_aa: CASSMRGGELFF
v_call: TRBV5-1; j_call: TRBJ2-7; d_call: TRBD1; cdr3_aa: CASSLTFRDRVSYEQYF
v_call: TRBV5-5; j_call: TRBJ2-7; d_call: TRBD1; cdr3_aa: CASSVALGQGQYEQYF
v_call: TRBV30; j_call: TRBJ1-2; d_call: TRBD1; cdr3_aa: CAWRDRDYGYTF
v_call: TRBV10-3; j_call: TRBJ1-2; d_call: -; cdr3_aa: CAISDRGPNYGYTF
v_call: TRBV12-3/TRBV12-4; j_call: TRBJ2-5; d_call: -; cdr3_aa: CASSLAGSETQYF
v_call: TRBV12-5; j_call: TRBJ2-1; d_call: -; cdr3_aa: CASGHWTRYNEQFF
v_call: TRBV19; j_call: TRBJ2-2; d_call: TRBD1; cdr3_aa: CASSGRDRVTGELFF
v_call: TRBV5-1; j_call: TRBJ1-5; d_call: TRBD1; cdr3_aa: CASSPTGGSNQPQHF
v_call: TRBV20-1; j_call: TRBJ2-7; d_call: -; cdr3_aa: CSARDQRSWYF
v_call: TRBV7-3; j_call: TRBJ2-1; d_call: -; cdr3_aa: CASSLISGNEQFF